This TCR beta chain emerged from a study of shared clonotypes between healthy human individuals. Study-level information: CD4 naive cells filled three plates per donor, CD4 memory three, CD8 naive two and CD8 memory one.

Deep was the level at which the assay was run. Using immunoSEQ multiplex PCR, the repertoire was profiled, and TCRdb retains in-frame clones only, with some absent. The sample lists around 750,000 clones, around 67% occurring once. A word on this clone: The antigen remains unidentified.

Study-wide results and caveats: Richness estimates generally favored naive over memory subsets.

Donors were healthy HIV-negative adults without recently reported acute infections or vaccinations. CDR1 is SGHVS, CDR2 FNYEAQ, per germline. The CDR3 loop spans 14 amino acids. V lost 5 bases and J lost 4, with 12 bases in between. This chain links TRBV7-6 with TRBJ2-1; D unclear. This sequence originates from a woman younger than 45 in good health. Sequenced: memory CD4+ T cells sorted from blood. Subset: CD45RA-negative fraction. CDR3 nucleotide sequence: TGTGCCAGCAGCCCAACCATCACGTACAATGAGCAGTTCTTC. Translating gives CASSPTITYNEQFF.